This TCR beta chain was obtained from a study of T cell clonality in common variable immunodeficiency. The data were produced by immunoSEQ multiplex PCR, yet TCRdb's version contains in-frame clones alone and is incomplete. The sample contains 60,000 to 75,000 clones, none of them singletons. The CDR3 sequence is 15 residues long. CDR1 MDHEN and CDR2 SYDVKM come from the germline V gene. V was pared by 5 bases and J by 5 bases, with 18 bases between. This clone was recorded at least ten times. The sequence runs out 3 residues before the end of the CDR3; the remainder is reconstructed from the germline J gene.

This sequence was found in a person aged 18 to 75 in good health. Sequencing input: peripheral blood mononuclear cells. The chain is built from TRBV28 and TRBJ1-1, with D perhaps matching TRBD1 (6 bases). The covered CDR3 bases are TGTGCCAGCAGTACTCCGGGGGGCGAATTAACTGAA. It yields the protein CASSTPGGELTE. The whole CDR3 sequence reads CASSTPGGELTEAFF.